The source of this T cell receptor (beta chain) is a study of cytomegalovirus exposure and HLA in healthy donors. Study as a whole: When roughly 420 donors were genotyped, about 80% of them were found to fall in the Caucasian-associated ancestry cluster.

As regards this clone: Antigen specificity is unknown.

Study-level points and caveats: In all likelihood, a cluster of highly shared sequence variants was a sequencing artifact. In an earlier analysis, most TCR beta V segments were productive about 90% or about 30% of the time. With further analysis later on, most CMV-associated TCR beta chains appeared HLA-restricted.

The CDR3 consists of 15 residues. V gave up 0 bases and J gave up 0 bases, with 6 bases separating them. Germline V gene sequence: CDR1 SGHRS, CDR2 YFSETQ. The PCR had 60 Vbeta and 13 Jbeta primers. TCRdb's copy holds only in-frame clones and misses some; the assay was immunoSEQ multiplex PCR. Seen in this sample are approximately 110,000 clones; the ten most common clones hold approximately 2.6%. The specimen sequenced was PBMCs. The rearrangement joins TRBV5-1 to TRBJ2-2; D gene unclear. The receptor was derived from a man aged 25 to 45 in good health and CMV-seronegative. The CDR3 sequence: CASSLVPSNTGELFF. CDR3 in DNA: TGCGCCAGCAGCTTGGTTCCGTCGAACACCGGGGAGCTGTTTTTT.